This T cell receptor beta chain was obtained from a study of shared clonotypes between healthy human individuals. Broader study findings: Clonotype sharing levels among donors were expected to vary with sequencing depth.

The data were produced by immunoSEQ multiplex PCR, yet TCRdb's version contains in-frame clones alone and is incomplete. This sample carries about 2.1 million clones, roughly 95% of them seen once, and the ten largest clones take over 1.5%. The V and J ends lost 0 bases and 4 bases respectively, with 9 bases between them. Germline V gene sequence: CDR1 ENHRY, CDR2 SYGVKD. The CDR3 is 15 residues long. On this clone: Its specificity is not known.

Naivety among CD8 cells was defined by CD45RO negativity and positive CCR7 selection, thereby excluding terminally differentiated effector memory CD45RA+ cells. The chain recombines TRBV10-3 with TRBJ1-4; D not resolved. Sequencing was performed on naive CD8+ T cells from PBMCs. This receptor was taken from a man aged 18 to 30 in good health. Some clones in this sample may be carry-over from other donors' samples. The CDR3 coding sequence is TGTGCCATCAGTGAGTCGGAAAGTCTTAATGAAAAACTGTTTTTT. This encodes CAISESESLNEKLFF.